Included here is one TCR beta chain sequence, with context. The data were obtained in a study of blood T cell repertoires in COVID-19. Study summary: The United States, Italy and Spain provided the acute and convalescent COVID-19 samples. In each case, the material was cDNA or gDNA derived from T cells, B-cell-depleted T cells, or PBMCs.

Under the authors' procedure: Scientists estimated how many nucleated cells there were by amplifying reference gene primers. Some clones are missing from TCRdb's copy, which holds only in-frame ones; the method was immunoSEQ multiplex PCR. D and trimming were read from the DNA, whereas the V and J calls and clone size are those reported in that table. The sample shows about 130,000 clones, about 85% of them seen only once. V lost 3 bases and J lost 10, with 10 bases in between. Per germline, CDR1 SEHNR and CDR2 FQNEAQ (reference sequence). This CDR3 is 12 amino acids long. Source material: peripheral blood. This rearrangement joins TRBV7-9 to TRBJ2-1, with TRBD1 as a possible D gene (5 bases). The sequence derives from a man aged 80 or over with active or convalescent COVID-19. As DNA, the CDR3 is TGTGCCAGCAGCTTCACAGGCTGGGAGCAGTTCTTC. Its translation is CASSFTGWEQFF.